Listed below are T cell receptor beta chains from one sample, sequenced in a study of cytomegalovirus exposure and HLA in healthy donors. Using immunoSEQ multiplex PCR, the repertoire was profiled, and TCRdb retains in-frame clones only, with some absent. The sample lists 200,000 to 250,000 clones; just under 80% were seen once. Sequenced sample: PBMCs. These receptor sequences come from a boy younger than 18 in good health and CMV-seronegative. CDR3s include the opening cysteine and the closing phenylalanine or tryptophan. Each record gives: clone size, J gene, CDR3 length, D gene, V gene, CDR3 DNA, CDR3 protein. A D gene is named only where the DNA matches it firmly. Not all rows give a size; the values are once, few, many and, for expanded clones, a class.

clone size: .
J gene: TRBJ1-1
CDR3 length: 14
D gene: .
V gene: TRBV6-4
CDR3 DNA: TGTGCCAGCAGTGATTCTTCGACAGCGACTGAAGCTTTCTTT
CDR3 protein: CASSDSSTATEAFF

clone size: .
J gene: TRBJ1-2
CDR3 length: 13
D gene: .
V gene: TRBV5-1
CDR3 DNA: TGCGCCAGCAGCTTGGGCCTGACAGGTGACTTAACCTTC
CDR3 protein: CASSLGLTGDLTF

clone size: .
J gene: TRBJ1-1
CDR3 length: 13
D gene: .
V gene: TRBV29-1
CDR3 DNA: TGCAGCGTTGAACAGGGAAGAGAGACTGAAGCTTTCTTT
CDR3 protein: CSVEQGRETEAFF

clone size: few
J gene: TRBJ2-5
CDR3 length: 16
D gene: TRBD2
V gene: TRBV7-8
CDR3 DNA: TGTGCCAGCAGCTTAGATCGGGGGGATGTACAAGAGACCCAGTACTTC
CDR3 protein: CASSLDRGDVQETQYF

clone size: .
J gene: TRBJ2-7
CDR3 length: 14
D gene: TRBD2
V gene: TRBV7-2
CDR3 DNA: TGTGCCAGCAGCAGAAGAGCGGGGGACTACGAGCAGTACTTC
CDR3 protein: CASSRRAGDYEQYF

clone size: .
J gene: TRBJ2-7
CDR3 length: 13
D gene: .
V gene: TRBV7-6
CDR3 DNA: TGTGCCAGCAGCTTTGACCAGGGGTCCGAGCAGTACTTC
CDR3 protein: CASSFDQGSEQYF

clone size: few
J gene: TRBJ1-1
CDR3 length: 15
D gene: .
V gene: TRBV11-3
CDR3 DNA: TGTGCCAGCAGCACGCGAGGAGCAGGGGCCACTGAAGCTTTCTTT
CDR3 protein: CASSTRGAGATEAFF

clone size: few
J gene: TRBJ2-5
CDR3 length: 13
D gene: .
V gene: TRBV10-3
CDR3 DNA: TGTGCCATCAGAGGACAGACGGAAGAGACCCAGTACTTC
CDR3 protein: CAIRGQTEETQYF

clone size: .
J gene: TRBJ2-7
CDR3 length: 12
D gene: .
V gene: TRBV6-1
CDR3 DNA: TGTGCCAGCAACTTCGTCCAAAACGAGCAGTACTTC
CDR3 protein: CASNFVQNEQYF

clone size: once
J gene: TRBJ2-1
CDR3 length: 15
D gene: TRBD2
V gene: TRBV9
CDR3 DNA: TGTGCCAGCAGCGTAGGCGGGGGGCGTAGTGATGAGCAGTTCTTC
CDR3 protein: CASSVGGGRSDEQFF

clone size: .
J gene: TRBJ2-2
CDR3 length: 13
D gene: .
V gene: TRBV30
CDR3 DNA: TGTGCCTGGAGTCCGGGGAACACCGGGGAGCTGTTTTTT
CDR3 protein: CAWSPGNTGELFF

clone size: .
J gene: TRBJ1-5
CDR3 length: 14
D gene: TRBD1
V gene: TRBV30
CDR3 DNA: TGTGCCTGGCAGATCGGACAGGGGAATCAGCCCCAGCATTTT
CDR3 protein: CAWQIGQGNQPQHF

clone size: .
J gene: TRBJ2-1
CDR3 length: 14
D gene: .
V gene: TRBV2
CDR3 DNA: TGTGCCAGCAGTATCCTTGAGGGCGACAATGAGCAGTTCTTC
CDR3 protein: CASSILEGDNEQFF

clone size: .
J gene: TRBJ1-2
CDR3 length: 15
D gene: TRBD1
V gene: TRBV5-1
CDR3 DNA: TGCGCCAGCAGCTTCCACAGGGGGCCTTTTGATGGCTACACCTTC
CDR3 protein: CASSFHRGPFDGYTF

clone size: .
J gene: TRBJ1-2
CDR3 length: 14
D gene: TRBD1
V gene: TRBV25-1
CDR3 DNA: TGTGCCAGCAGGAACCTAACAGGGGACTATGGCTACACCTTC
CDR3 protein: CASRNLTGDYGYTF

clone size: once
J gene: TRBJ2-5
CDR3 length: 15
D gene: .
V gene: TRBV27
CDR3 DNA: TGTGCCAGCACCCTAAGAGTGGGGGCACGGGAGACCCAGTACTTC
CDR3 protein: CASTLRVGARETQYF

clone size: .
J gene: TRBJ1-4
CDR3 length: 16
D gene: .
V gene: TRBV5-6
CDR3 DNA: TGTGCCAGCAGCGACCGCGGGGGGGGCGAAGGGGAAAAACTGTTTTTT
CDR3 protein: CASSDRGGGEGEKLFF

clone size: .
J gene: TRBJ1-2
CDR3 length: 11
D gene: .
V gene: TRBV6-5
CDR3 DNA: TGTGCCAGCCGACGGGGGTATGGCTACACCTTC
CDR3 protein: CASRRGYGYTF

clone size: .
J gene: TRBJ2-4
CDR3 length: 14
D gene: TRBD1
V gene: TRBV13
CDR3 DNA: TGTGCCAGCAGCCCATACGGACAGGGCGACATTCAGTACTTC
CDR3 protein: CASSPYGQGDIQYF

clone size: .
J gene: TRBJ1-4
CDR3 length: 15
D gene: .
V gene: TRBV14
CDR3 DNA: TGTGCCAGCAGCCAAGCGTCCGGAGCTAATGAAAAACTGTTTTTT
CDR3 protein: CASSQASGANEKLFF

clone size: .
J gene: TRBJ2-3
CDR3 length: 12
D gene: .
V gene: TRBV27
CDR3 DNA: TGTGCCAGCAGTTGGGCCTTGGGTACGCAGTATTTT
CDR3 protein: CASSWALGTQYF

clone size: .
J gene: TRBJ1-2
CDR3 length: 15
D gene: TRBD1
V gene: TRBV9
CDR3 DNA: TGTGCCAGCAGCGTAAACAGGGGGCGAGCTGATGGCTACACCTTC
CDR3 protein: CASSVNRGRADGYTF

clone size: .
J gene: TRBJ1-1
CDR3 length: 13
D gene: .
V gene: TRBV19
CDR3 DNA: TGTGCCAGTAGTTCGTCCCGGGACACTGAAGCTTTCTTT
CDR3 protein: CASSSSRDTEAFF

clone size: .
J gene: TRBJ1-1
CDR3 length: 13
D gene: .
V gene: TRBV9
CDR3 DNA: TGTGCCAGCAGCGTAGACGCAACATTTGAAGCTTTCTTT
CDR3 protein: CASSVDATFEAFF

clone size: .
J gene: TRBJ1-1
CDR3 length: 15
D gene: .
V gene: TRBV5-7
CDR3 DNA: TGTGCCAGCAGCTTGGAGGAGGTCGGGAACACTGAAGCTTTCTTT
CDR3 protein: CASSLEEVGNTEAFF

clone size: .
J gene: TRBJ2-7
CDR3 length: 15
D gene: .
V gene: TRBV30
CDR3 DNA: TGTGCCTGGAGTGCCGAACCGGGACTCCTCGGGGAGCAGTACTTC
CDR3 protein: CAWSAEPGLLGEQYF

clone size: .
J gene: TRBJ2-2
CDR3 length: 15
D gene: TRBD1
V gene: TRBV11-1
CDR3 DNA: TGTGCCAGCACCTTGGACAGGGGGCTGGCCGGGGAGCTGTTTTTT
CDR3 protein: CASTLDRGLAGELFF

clone size: .
J gene: TRBJ1-2
CDR3 length: 16
D gene: TRBD1
V gene: TRBV23-1
CDR3 DNA: TGCGCCAGCAGTTACGTTACGACAGGGGGCTGGATAGGCTACACCTTC
CDR3 protein: CASSYVTTGGWIGYTF

clone size: .
J gene: TRBJ1-4
CDR3 length: 15
D gene: .
V gene: TRBV25-1
CDR3 DNA: TGTGCCAGCAGTAAACGACAGGTGGGGCATGAAAAACTGTTTTTT
CDR3 protein: CASSKRQVGHEKLFF

clone size: .
J gene: TRBJ2-2
CDR3 length: 13
D gene: .
V gene: TRBV27
CDR3 DNA: TGTGCCAGCAGCAGGACACTCACCGGGGAGCTGTTTTTT
CDR3 protein: CASSRTLTGELFF

clone size: .
J gene: TRBJ1-5
CDR3 length: 14
D gene: .
V gene: TRBV29-1
CDR3 DNA: TGCAGCGTTGTGGTGGGGGGATCCAATCAGCCCCAGCATTTT
CDR3 protein: CSVVVGGSNQPQHF

clone size: .
J gene: TRBJ2-7
CDR3 length: 14
D gene: TRBD1
V gene: TRBV6-6
CDR3 DNA: TGTGCCAGCAGTCCGACAGGGGGCTTCTACGAGCAGTACTTC
CDR3 protein: CASSPTGGFYEQYF

clone size: .
J gene: TRBJ2-7
CDR3 length: 14
D gene: TRBD2
V gene: TRBV6-6
CDR3 DNA: TGTGCCAGCAGGCGGGAGGGCCCCACCTACGAGCAGTACTTC
CDR3 protein: CASRREGPTYEQYF

clone size: .
J gene: TRBJ1-1
CDR3 length: 14
D gene: .
V gene: TRBV11-2
CDR3 DNA: TGTGCCAGCAGCTCAACCCGGGGGTACACTGAAGCTTTCTTT
CDR3 protein: CASSSTRGYTEAFF

clone size: .
J gene: TRBJ2-5
CDR3 length: 15
D gene: TRBD2
V gene: TRBV6-5
CDR3 DNA: TGTGCCAGCAACCCCGTAGCGGGCTTACAAGAGACCCAGTACTTC
CDR3 protein: CASNPVAGLQETQYF

clone size: .
J gene: TRBJ1-3
CDR3 length: 15
D gene: .
V gene: TRBV30
CDR3 DNA: TGTGCCTGGAGGACCCCCGGCCGGGAGGGAAACACCATATATTTT
CDR3 protein: CAWRTPGREGNTIYF

clone size: .
J gene: TRBJ1-2
CDR3 length: 15
D gene: .
V gene: TRBV18
CDR3 DNA: TGTGCCAGCTCACCACCGACTCGGATCAACTATGGCTACACCTTC
CDR3 protein: CASSPPTRINYGYTF

clone size: .
J gene: TRBJ1-2
CDR3 length: 15
D gene: TRBD1
V gene: TRBV6-4
CDR3 DNA: TGTGCCAGCAGTGTGGATGGACAGGGGATCGGTGGCTACACCTTC
CDR3 protein: CASSVDGQGIGGYTF

clone size: .
J gene: TRBJ1-2
CDR3 length: 16
D gene: TRBD1
V gene: TRBV25-1
CDR3 DNA: TGTGCCAGCAGAGGGGCGGGACAGGGGATTAACTATGGCTACACCTTC
CDR3 protein: CASRGAGQGINYGYTF

clone size: .
J gene: TRBJ1-1
CDR3 length: 14
D gene: .
V gene: TRBV11-2
CDR3 DNA: TGTGCCAGCACCGTTGCGGGGGCGCTCACTGAAGCTTTCTTT
CDR3 protein: CASTVAGALTEAFF

clone size: .
J gene: TRBJ2-7
CDR3 length: 14
D gene: TRBD2
V gene: TRBV7-8
CDR3 DNA: TGTGCCAGCAGCTCTAGCGGGAGCTCCTACGAGCAGTACTTC
CDR3 protein: CASSSSGSSYEQYF

clone size: .
J gene: TRBJ2-3
CDR3 length: 18
D gene: .
V gene: TRBV11-2
CDR3 DNA: TGTGCCAGCAGCTTAGAGGGATTAGCGGTCACCTGGGGGGATACGCAGTATTTT
CDR3 protein: CASSLEGLAVTWGDTQYF

clone size: few
J gene: TRBJ2-7
CDR3 length: 16
D gene: .
V gene: TRBV19
CDR3 DNA: TGTGCCAGTAGTATAGGGGGGGGCGTTCTGGGAGAGTCCCAGTACTTC
CDR3 protein: CASSIGGGVLGESQYF

clone size: once
J gene: TRBJ2-7
CDR3 length: 14
D gene: .
V gene: TRBV6-5
CDR3 DNA: TGTGCCAGCAGCAAAAGTACAGTTCCCTACGAGCAGTACTTC
CDR3 protein: CASSKSTVPYEQYF

clone size: .
J gene: TRBJ2-3
CDR3 length: 14
D gene: TRBD2
V gene: TRBV10-1
CDR3 DNA: TGCGCCAGCAGTGAGGGGACTAGTCCCGATACGCAGTATTTT
CDR3 protein: CASSEGTSPDTQYF

clone size: .
J gene: TRBJ2-7
CDR3 length: 14
D gene: .
V gene: TRBV10-1
CDR3 DNA: TGCGCCAGCAGTGATCAGTTGGGGCCCCACGAGCAGTACTTC
CDR3 protein: CASSDQLGPHEQYF

clone size: .
J gene: TRBJ1-6
CDR3 length: 16
D gene: .
V gene: TRBV9
CDR3 DNA: TGTGCCAGCAGCGTAGGCTTTTCTGATCTAGGATCACCCCTCCACTTT
CDR3 protein: CASSVGFSDLGSPLHF

clone size: .
J gene: TRBJ1-1
CDR3 length: 15
D gene: .
V gene: TRBV11-3
CDR3 DNA: TGTGCCAGCACGTCTGTGAATACAGGATTTCGGCAAGCTTTCTTT
CDR3 protein: CASTSVNTGFRQAFF

clone size: .
J gene: TRBJ2-7
CDR3 length: 18
D gene: TRBD1
V gene: TRBV14
CDR3 DNA: TGTGCCAGCAGCCAAGAACCGTACAGGGGGCGGACAGTTTACGAGCAGTACTTC
CDR3 protein: CASSQEPYRGRTVYEQYF

clone size: .
J gene: TRBJ1-4
CDR3 length: 14
D gene: .
V gene: TRBV10-3
CDR3 DNA: TGTGCCATCAGTGTACAGAAGACTAATGAAAAACTGTTTTTT
CDR3 protein: CAISVQKTNEKLFF

clone size: once
J gene: TRBJ2-3
CDR3 length: 13
D gene: .
V gene: TRBV2
CDR3 DNA: TGTGCCAGCAGTGAAGGGCAGGGAGGTACGCAGTATTTT
CDR3 protein: CASSEGQGGTQYF

clone size: .
J gene: TRBJ2-1
CDR3 length: 16
D gene: TRBD2
V gene: TRBV10-3
CDR3 DNA: TGTGCCATCATGTCGGTAGCGGGAGGGAATAACAATGAGCAGTTCTTC
CDR3 protein: CAIMSVAGGNNNEQFF

clone size: .
J gene: TRBJ1-2
CDR3 length: 16
D gene: .
V gene: TRBV7-8
CDR3 DNA: TGTGCCAGCAGCTTAGGTGGGACCGGGACACACTATGGCTACACCTTC
CDR3 protein: CASSLGGTGTHYGYTF

clone size: .
J gene: TRBJ2-5
CDR3 length: 17
D gene: .
V gene: TRBV7-9
CDR3 DNA: TGTGCCAGCAGACCCGGGTACCAAGCGGCTATCCAAGAGACCCAGTACTTC
CDR3 protein: CASRPGYQAAIQETQYF

clone size: .
J gene: TRBJ1-2
CDR3 length: 14
D gene: TRBD1
V gene: TRBV11-3
CDR3 DNA: TGCGCCAGCAGAGGACAGGAGGCTAACTATGGCTACACCTTC
CDR3 protein: CASRGQEANYGYTF

clone size: .
J gene: TRBJ2-2
CDR3 length: 19
D gene: TRBD2
V gene: TRBV10-1
CDR3 DNA: TGCGCCAGCAGTGACCCCCGGGAGGGCCTTATGATGTATCCCGGGGAGCTGTTTTTT
CDR3 protein: CASSDPREGLMMYPGELFF

clone size: once
J gene: TRBJ1-2
CDR3 length: 16
D gene: .
V gene: TRBV11-2
CDR3 DNA: TGTGCCAGCAGCTTAGTCGCCCGGACAGCCCTATCTGGCTACACCTTC
CDR3 protein: CASSLVARTALSGYTF

clone size: once
J gene: TRBJ2-1
CDR3 length: 17
D gene: .
V gene: TRBV11-3
CDR3 DNA: TGTGCCAGCAGCCCCCGGCGAGCGGCCTATATTTACAATGAGCAGTTCTTC
CDR3 protein: CASSPRRAAYIYNEQFF

clone size: .
J gene: TRBJ2-7
CDR3 length: 15
D gene: TRBD2
V gene: TRBV7-9
CDR3 DNA: TGTGCCAGCAGTGCGACTAGCGGGAGCTCCTACGAGCAGTACTTC
CDR3 protein: CASSATSGSSYEQYF

clone size: few
J gene: TRBJ2-1
CDR3 length: 16
D gene: TRBD2
V gene: TRBV10-1
CDR3 DNA: TGCGCCAGCGGGGTAGGGACTAGCGGGAGGACGAATGAGCAGTTCTTC
CDR3 protein: CASGVGTSGRTNEQFF